Below are 25 T cell receptor beta chains sequenced from a single sample in a study of blood T cell repertoires in COVID-19. Here immunoSEQ multiplex PCR was the method, and the copy in TCRdb shows in-frame clones only, minus some. The sample contains roughly 230,000 clones, around 80% of which appear only once. Sequenced input: peripheral blood. These receptors were taken from a man aged 40-49 years with active or convalescent COVID-19.

This clone was counted a single time. The chain carries TRBV19 and TRBJ1-2, with a tentative D call TRBD1 (6 bases). V was pared by 6 bases and J by 0 bases, with 11 bases between. The CDR3 covers 14 residues. Germline CDR1 LNHDA, CDR2 SQIVND (reference sequence). CDR3 sequence reads: CASSADRTNYGYTF. The CDR3 DNA follows: TGTGCCAGTAGCGCCGACAGGACTAACTATGGCTACACCTTC.

This clone has just a few counts. V and J are TRBV30 and TRBJ1-2, with TRBD1 matching over 9 bases. The CDR3 is made up of 13 amino acids. The germline gives CDR1 GTSNPN, CDR2 SVGIG (reference sequence). V shed 5 bases and J 7 bases; nucleotides not matched to a gene: 8. DNA for the CDR3: TGTGCCTGGGGAGCCGGGACAGGGTCTGGCTACACCTTC. Translated: CAWGAGTGSGYTF.

The chain recombines TRBV5-1 with TRBJ2-1; 9 bases map to TRBD1. The CDR3 is made up of 16 amino acids. Per the germline V gene, CDR1 is SGHRS and CDR2 is YFSETQ. J was trimmed by 2 bases and V by 0 bases; bases with no gene match: 3. The DNA of the CDR3 is TGCGCCAGCAGCTTGGGACAGGGGGTACCCTACAATGAGCAGTTCTTC. Its translation is CASSLGQGVPYNEQFF.

The chain carries TRBV9 and TRBJ2-2; 13 bases align to TRBD2. Germline trimming cut 2 bases from V and 0 bases from J; bases unmatched to any gene: 4. Germline loops: CDR1 SGDLS, CDR2 YYNGEE. CDR3 size: 18 residues. Here the CDR3 DNA reads TGTGCCAGCAGCGTCCTTACTAGCGGGGGGGCGAACACCGGGGAGCTGTTTTTT. Its protein is CASSVLTSGGANTGELFF. Drawing the rest from reference TRBV9 and TRBJ2-2, the complete variable domain is DSGVTQTPKHLITATGQRVTLRCSPRSGDLSVYWYQQSLDQGLQFLIQYYNGEERAKGNILERFSAQQFPDLHSELNLSSLELGDSALYFCASSVLTSGGANTGELFFGEGSRLTVL.

The chain uses TRBV24-1 and TRBJ1-2; D possibly corresponds to TRBD1 (6 bases). Germline V gene sequence: CDR1 KGHDR, CDR2 SFDVKD. The V end was cut by 4 bases, the J end by 4 bases, with 12 bases between. The CDR3 consists of 14 residues. CDR3 amino acids: CATSDQDSPYGYTF. The CDR3 nucleotides read TGTGCCACCAGTGACCAGGACAGCCCCTATGGCTACACCTTC.

V is TRBV7-3 and J is TRBJ1-1; D is ambiguous. Germline loops: CDR1 SGHTA, CDR2 FQGTGA. The V end was cut by 5 bases, the J end by 7 bases, with 8 bases between. CDR3 length equals 11 residues. CDR3 coding DNA: TGTGCCAGCAGCCGTGGGAGTGAAGCTTTCTTT. Its translation is CASSRGSEAFF. The whole variable domain, remainder taken from reference TRBV7-3 and TRBJ1-1, is GAGVSQTPSNKVTEKGKYVELRCDPISGHTALYWYRQSLGQGPEFLIYFQGTGAADDSGLPNDRFFAVRPEGSVSTLKIQRTERGDSAVYLCASSRGSEAFFGQGTRLTVV.

J is TRBJ1-1 and V is TRBV5-1; D perhaps matches TRBD1 (5 bases). Trimming shortened V by 7 bases and J by 4 bases, and 23 bases separated the two germline ends. Germline-derived CDR1 and CDR2 are SGHRS and YFSETQ. The CDR3 is 16 amino acids. In DNA form, the CDR3 reads TGCGCCAGCTCAAGAAACCAGGGACTTCAGGGCACTGAAGCTTTCTTT. Translation: CASSRNQGLQGTEAFF.

The chain combines TRBV30 with TRBJ1-2, with D unclear. CDR3 length: 11 residues. Trimming took off 5 bases at V and 7 bases at J, with 11 bases between the two ends. CDR1 GTSNPN and CDR2 SVGIG come from the germline V gene (reference sequence). CDR3 DNA: TGTGCCTGGGGACTGGGAGCTGGCTACACCTTC. Translating gives CAWGLGAGYTF. The full variable domain, completed using reference TRBV30 and TRBJ1-2, is SQTIHQWPATLVQPVGSPLSLECTVEGTSNPNLYWYRQAAGRGLQLLFYSVGIGQISSEVPQNLSASRPQDRQFILSSKKLLLSDSGFYLCAWGLGAGYTFGSGTRLTVV.

The chain is built from TRBV6-1 and TRBJ1-1; 8 bases line up with TRBD1. The germline V gene encodes CDR1 MNHNS and CDR2 SASEGT. With 1 base clipped from V and 12 bases from J, the junction kept 19 bases outside the gene matches. CDR3 length: 17 residues. The CDR3 is CASSEVLGGTPRDRTFF. CDR3 sequence (DNA): TGTGCCAGCAGTGAAGTTTTAGGAGGGACACCCCGGGACAGGACTTTCTTT.

This clone was counted only a few times. This chain connects TRBV2 to TRBJ1-6; TRBD1 agrees at 7 bases. The CDR3 has 14 amino acids. Germline V gene sequence: CDR1 SNHLY, CDR2 FYNNEI. V was pared by 6 bases and J by 5 bases, with 4 bases of the junction left unmatched. CDR3 sequence reads: CASRGQANNSPLHF. The CDR3 bases are TGTGCCAGCAGAGGACAGGCAAATAATTCACCCCTCCACTTT.

This chain connects TRBV27 to TRBJ2-1, with no clear D. The V gene lost 4 bases and the J gene lost 10 bases, with 17 bases spanning the gap. This CDR3 comprises 14 residues. Germline V gene sequence: CDR1 MNHEY, CDR2 SMNVEV (reference sequence). The CDR3 reads CASSSSRDAGEQFF. In nucleotides, the CDR3 is TGTGCCAGCAGTTCCTCTCGTGACGCCGGGGAGCAGTTCTTC.

This clone was counted once. The chain links TRBV3-1 (or the pseudogene TRBV3-2) to TRBJ2-3, with 9 bases that match TRBD1. The junction had 6 bases not matched to a gene; V was cut back by 1 base and J by 1 base. This CDR3 has 17 amino acids. Germline values: CDR1 LGHDT, CDR2 YNNKEL (reference sequence). The chain's CDR3 is CASSQGTGVGGTDTQYF. Here the CDR3 DNA reads TGTGCCAGCAGCCAAGGGACAGGGGTTGGCGGCACAGATACGCAGTATTTT.

This rearrangement joins TRBV6-5 to TRBJ1-2; perhaps TRBD1 as D (6 bases). The CDR3 spans 15 residues. Germline CDR1 MNHEY, CDR2 SVGAGI. Trimming shortened V by 6 bases and J by 2 bases, and 16 bases separated the two germline ends. The CDR3: CASSPSGALNYGYTF. The CDR3 DNA reads as TGTGCCAGCAGCCCATCAGGGGCGTTAAACTATGGCTACACCTTC.

The genes are TRBV3-1 (or the pseudogene TRBV3-2) and TRBJ2-3; weak D call: TRBD1 (6 bases). V dropped 1 base and J dropped 2 bases, with 13 bases sitting between them. This CDR3 is built from 16 residues. Germline V gene data show CDR1 as LGHDT and CDR2 as YNNKEL (reference sequence). CDR3 protein: CASSQAGHSYTDTQYF. DNA of the CDR3: TGTGCCAGCAGCCAAGCGGGACACTCGTACACAGATACGCAGTATTTT.

The chain has TRBV4-2 and TRBJ1-2, with no clear D. This CDR3 has 15 residues. Trimming cost V 0 bases and J 1 base, with 9 bases left between them. Looked up from germline, CDR1 is LGHNA and CDR2 is YNFKEQ. CDR3 DNA sequence: TGTGCCAGCAGCCAAGATGACACCTATAACTATGGCTACACCTTC. Protein product: CASSQDDTYNYGYTF.

This chain joins TRBV5-4 and TRBJ1-2; no definite D call. CDR1 is SGHNT, CDR2 YYREEE, per germline (reference sequence). Trimming shortened V by 0 bases and J by 3 bases, and 12 bases separated the two germline ends. The CDR3 length is 15 residues. The CDR3: CASSLVGGQDYGYTF. The CDR3 bases are TGTGCCAGCAGCTTGGTTGGTGGGCAGGACTATGGCTACACCTTC.

The CDR3 nucleotides are TGTGCCAGCAGTGAAGTGGGACAGGCTATTTGGCCCCAGCATTTT. Its protein is CASSEVGQAIWPQHF. The gene calls are TRBV6-1 and TRBJ1-5, with TRBD1 matching 8 bases. The V and J ends lost 1 base and 9 bases, in that order; junction bases with no gene match: 8. Germline CDR1 and CDR2: MNHNS and SASEGT. This CDR3 is built from 15 residues.

The genes are TRBV27 and TRBJ2-3; maybe TRBD2 (5 bases). Trimming shortened V by 6 bases and J by 3 bases, and 19 bases separated the two germline ends. Germline V CDR1 and CDR2: MNHEY, SMNVEV (reference sequence). This CDR3 comprises 16 residues. This CDR3 is CASSQRRRAATDTQYF. The DNA of the CDR3 is TGTGCCAGCAGCCAAAGGCGGCGGGCGGCTACAGATACGCAGTATTTT.

The chain carries TRBV5-1 and TRBJ1-2, with TRBD1 as a possible D gene (6 bases). V lost 5 bases and J 2 bases, leaving 7 bases between the germline ends. Germline values: CDR1 SGHRS, CDR2 YFSETQ. The CDR3 runs 12 residues. In DNA form, the CDR3 reads TGCGCCAGCAGGGGGGCGAACTATGGCTACACCTTC. It encodes CASRGANYGYTF.

Only a few counts were recorded for this clone. The genes are TRBV11-2 and TRBJ2-6; D is ambiguous. This CDR3 region has 15 residues. The germline CDR1 and CDR2 sequences are SGHAT and FQNNGV. Trimming took off 0 bases at V and 0 bases at J, with 3 bases between the two ends. CDR3 in amino acids: CASSLDLSGANVLTF. CDR3 bases: TGTGCCAGCAGCTTAGACCTCTCTGGGGCCAACGTCCTGACTTTC. The full variable domain, its missing parts supplied by reference TRBV11-2 and TRBJ2-6, is EAGVAQSPRYKIIEKRQSVAFWCNPISGHATLYWYQQILGQGPKLLIQFQNNGVVDDSQLPKDRFSAERLKGVDSTLKIQPAKLEDSAVYLCASSLDLSGANVLTFGAGSRLTVL.

The J gene is TRBJ1-1, the V gene TRBV7-2, with TRBD1 as a possible D gene (5 bases). Trimming took off 3 bases at V and 4 bases at J, with 12 bases between the two ends. This CDR3 comprises 14 residues. CDR1 is SGHTA and CDR2 is FQGNSA in the germline V gene. CDR3 DNA sequence: TGTGCCAGCAGCTTGCCAGGGTGGGGCACTGAAGCTTTCTTT. Amino acids: CASSLPGWGTEAFF.

This clone was picked up one time. The chain has TRBV7-2 and TRBJ1-1, with D uncertain. The V end was cut by 5 bases, the J end by 0 bases, with 4 bases between. The CDR3 runs to 12 residues. The germline V gene encodes CDR1 SGHTA and CDR2 FQGNSA. This CDR3 is CASSTMNTEAFF. The CDR3 nucleotides are TGTGCCAGCAGCACTATGAACACTGAAGCTTTCTTT.

This rearrangement joins TRBV6-6 to TRBJ2-2, with TRBD1 identical over 7 bases. Trimming removed 5 bases from V and 0 bases from J; junction bases left unmatched: 18. Germline values: CDR1 MNHNY, CDR2 SVGAGI (reference sequence). The CDR3 length is 20 residues. The CDR3 DNA reads as TGTGCCAGCAGTAGATTACCGGGACAGCATGCACAACCGAACACCGGGGAGCTGTTTTTT. It translates to CASSRLPGQHAQPNTGELFF.

The chain carries TRBV4-1 and TRBJ1-5; 9 nucleotides align to TRBD1. The germline gives CDR1 MGHRA, CDR2 YSYEKL. This CDR3 is built from 18 residues. J gave up 4 bases and V 0 bases, and 10 bases lay outside the gene matches. In nucleotides, the CDR3 is TGCGCCAGCAGCCAAGACCGGGGACAGGGTCTAAAGAATCAGCCCCAGCATTTT. The encoded protein is CASSQDRGQGLKNQPQHF.

In this sample, this clone turned up a few times. The rearrangement uses TRBV16 and TRBJ2-7, with 7 bases fitting TRBD2. Trimming at V came to 2 bases and at J to 0 bases, leaving 4 bases not matched to a gene. Germline V gene lookup returns CDR1 KGHSY and CDR2 FQNENV. This CDR3 region has 15 residues. This CDR3 reads CASSQGSGTSYEQYF. Written as DNA, the CDR3 is TGTGCCAGCAGCCAAGGGAGCGGGACCTCCTACGAGCAGTACTTC.